The source of this TCR beta chain is a study of blood T cell repertoires in COVID-19. Germline CDR1 is KGHSH and CDR2 is LQKENI. The CDR3 totals 15 residues. V lost 2 bases, J lost 0 bases, and 8 bases lay in between. One Seattle source followed patients from active infection through their disease course. Under the authors' procedure: Amplification of reference gene primers was used by the study to estimate nucleated cell counts. TCRdb's table, derived via immunoSEQ multiplex PCR, lists solely in-frame clones and lacks some. V and J calls and clone size come straight from that table; D and trimming were deduced from the DNA. The table has 120,000 or so clones, 90% seen once; the top ten hold 4% to 5%.

Sequencing input: peripheral blood. This chain joins TRBV18 and TRBJ2-1; unclear D gene. This sequence was found in a man in his 60s with COVID-19, enrolled during active disease. The CDR3 spells CASSPGKLSYNEQFF. CDR3 DNA sequence: TGTGCCAGCTCACCAGGTAAACTCTCCTACAATGAGCAGTTCTTC.